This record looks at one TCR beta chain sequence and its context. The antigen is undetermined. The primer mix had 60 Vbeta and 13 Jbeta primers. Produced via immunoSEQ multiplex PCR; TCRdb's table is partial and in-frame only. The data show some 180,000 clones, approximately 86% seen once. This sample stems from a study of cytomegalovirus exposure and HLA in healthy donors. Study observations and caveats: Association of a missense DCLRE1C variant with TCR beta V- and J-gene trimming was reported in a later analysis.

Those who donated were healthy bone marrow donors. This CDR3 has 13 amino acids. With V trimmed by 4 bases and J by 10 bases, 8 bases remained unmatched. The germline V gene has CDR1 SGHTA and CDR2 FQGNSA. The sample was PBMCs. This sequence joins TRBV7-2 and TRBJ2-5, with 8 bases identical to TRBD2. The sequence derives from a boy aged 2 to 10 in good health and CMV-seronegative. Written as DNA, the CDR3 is TGTGCCAGCAGCTACGGGACTAGGTTGAACCAGTACTTC. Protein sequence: CASSYGTRLNQYF.